The clone carrying this T cell receptor (beta chain) was counted many times. The antigen remains undetermined. This sample is part of a study of response to subunit inactivated influenza vaccine. Study-level points and caveats: It was suggested by the authors that few new T cells are recruited by each seasonal influenza vaccination.

TCRdb processed the RT-PCR reads anew with MiXCR; each CDR3 protein has one entry. Among approximately 530,000 distinct CDR3 sequences, roughly 7.6% were seen once, and the ten largest hold around 13%. The J segment lost 4 bases and the V segment lost 4 bases, leaving 0 bases of the junction unmatched. The CDR3 contains 15 residues. CDR1 and CDR2 from the germline V gene are LGHDT and YNNKEL (reference sequence). The chain has TRBV3-1 and TRBJ2-2; 13 nucleotides match TRBD2. Sequencing was performed on PBMCs from blood, taken roughly 24 months after vaccination. This TCR came from a man aged 50 to 75 who received an inactivated influenza vaccine. The CDR3 bases are TGTGCCAGCAGCCGGACTAGCGGGGGCACCGGGGAGCTGTTTTTT. It specifies CASSRTSGGTGELFF.